The clone carrying this TCR beta chain was observed a few times. As yet, its antigen is unknown. Amplification yielded TCR beta CDR3 regions, with RNA transcripts as the source. The TCR CDR3 first-round RT-PCR relied on the HTBI primer set. TCRdb called the multiplex PCR reads again in MiXCR, with one record for every CDR3 protein. The sample contains more than 450,000 distinct CDR3 sequences, approximately 20% of which appear only once. This entry belongs to a study of T cells in Graves' hyperthyroidism and ophthalmopathy. Overall study results and limits: Most clonotypes expanded in thyroid above 0.001 were likewise present in blood.

The CDR3 is 16 amino acids. The trim removed 9 bases at V and 4 bases at J, leaving 16 bases unmatched. The clonotype originates from a man aged 35-49 years with Graves' ophthalmopathy. The chain employs TRBV12-3 or TRBV12-4 and TRBJ2-7; TRBD2 matches at 9 bases. The sequencing input was blood. The CDR3 DNA follows: TGTGCCAGTGGTCAGAGGAGCGGGAGGAAATATTACGAGCAGTACTTC. It yields the protein CASGQRSGRKYYEQYF.